This record covers a single T cell receptor (beta chain). This CDR3 region has 13 residues. Trimming cost V 4 bases and J 12 bases; bases outside gene matches: 3. Germline-derived CDR1 and CDR2 are LNHNV and YYDKDF (reference sequence). Naive CD8 T cell sorting was performed on the CD8+CD4-CCR7+CD45RA+ phenotype. The sample originates from a study of molecular identifiers for immune sequencing clone quantification. Study-level background: Within a replicate experiment, RNA obtained from either approximately 22,000 or 94,000 naive CD8 cells was divided into five aliquots, and four of those aliquots were then sequenced.

TCRdb independently ran MiXCR on the PCR reads; one entry per CDR3 protein. The table shows 60,000 to 70,000 distinct CDR3 sequences, with roughly 17% occurring only once. Sequencing was performed on naive CD8+ T cells from blood, with Jurkat cell RNA spiked in. As for subset: FACS-sorted CD8+CD4-CCR7+CD45RA+ naive T cells. The chain couples TRBV15 to TRBJ2-7, with 16 nucleotides matching TRBD2. The receptor was derived from a human donor in good health. Some libraries in this study had Jurkat cell RNA spiked in. CDR3: CATSTGTSGRAYF. The CDR3 DNA reads TGTGCCACCAGCACCGGGACTAGCGGGAGGGCGTACTTC.